This T cell receptor (beta chain) is from a study of CD8 T cells in ankylosing spondylitis. TCRdb re-called the 5' RACE reads with MiXCR, one entry per CDR3 protein. The sample holds about 400,000 distinct CDR3 sequences; more than 20% are singletons and the top ten take about an eighth. Study outcomes and limitations: Made up of fewer than ten highly homologous variants, a TCR beta motif appeared characteristic of ankylosing spondylitis blood. Some motif variants were previously reported in reactive arthritis synovial fluid and blood. The authors reported significant enrichment of disease-linked clones in matched ankylosing spondylitis synovial fluid.

CDR1 and CDR2 (germline): LGHDT, YNNKEL (reference sequence). The CDR3 totals 16 residues. V lost 1 base and J lost 2, with 15 bases in between. As to this clonotype: Its antigen remains unknown.

Sequenced material: blood, either unsorted or a sorted T cell fraction (not recorded which). This TCR was recovered from a male donor with ankylosing spondylitis or in good health (not recorded which). This rearrangement joins TRBV3-1 to TRBJ2-7; D unresolved. The CDR3 bases are TGTGCCAGCAGCCAAGCCCACCGCTTGGTGACCTACGAGCAGTACTTC. It specifies CASSQAHRLVTYEQYF.